These 21 T cell receptor beta chains originate from one sample sequenced in a study of OX40 agonist ivuxolimab in advanced cancers. The assay was immunoSEQ multiplex PCR, and TCRdb's table has in-frame clones only and misses some. Of about 120,000 clones listed, 80% to 90% were seen once; the top ten hold approximately 0.55%. The specimen was CD4+ or CD8+ T cells sorted from blood, collected in a trial of the OX40 agonist ivuxolimab. The receptors here all came from an adult with an advanced solid tumor such as melanoma, head and neck, liver or kidney cancer.

The CDR3 loop reads CASSQELPGLGTDTQYF. CDR3 DNA sequence: TGCGCCAGCAGCCAAGAACTTCCGGGACTAGGCACAGATACGCAGTATTTT. The rearrangement uses TRBV4-3 and TRBJ2-3; 8 bases match TRBD2. Per germline, CDR1 LGHNA and CDR2 YSLEER. This CDR3 is built from 17 residues. Trimming took 0 bases from V and 1 from J; bases not matched to a gene: 6.

This clone was seen once. Other DNA sequences of this sample code for an identical CDR3. V and J are TRBV7-2 and TRBJ2-3; unclear D gene. The V end was cut by 4 bases, the J end by 2 bases, with 4 bases between. This CDR3 region has 12 residues. CDR1 SGHTA and CDR2 FQGNSA come from the germline V gene. The DNA of the CDR3 is TGTGCCAGCAGCTCTTACACAGATACGCAGTATTTT. Translation: CASSSYTDTQYF. The complete variable domain, with remaining parts taken from reference TRBV7-2 and TRBJ2-3, reads GAGVSQSPSNKVTEKGKDVELRCDPISGHTALYWYRQSLGQGLEFLIYFQGNSAPDKSGLPSDRFSAERTGGSVSTLTIQRTQQEDSAVYLCASSSYTDTQYFGPGTRLTVL.

The chain links TRBV7-9 to TRBJ1-4; 7 bases align to TRBD1. The CDR3 extends over 17 amino acids. V trimming: 6 bases; J trimming: 0 bases; junction bases outside the gene matches: 10. From germline, CDR1 is SEHNR and CDR2 FQNEAQ (reference sequence). The CDR3 DNA sequence: TGTGCCAGCAGACAGGGGCGCGCCTATGCAACTAATGAAAAACTGTTTTTT. Protein sequence: CASRQGRAYATNEKLFF.

This chain uses TRBV4-1 with TRBJ1-6; D uncertain. From germline, CDR1 is MGHRA and CDR2 YSYEKL. The CDR3 is 14 amino acids. Trimming shortened V by 3 bases and J by 6 bases, and 9 bases separated the two germline ends. The CDR3 DNA reads TGCGCCAGCAGCCACCAAGTTCTTAATTCACCCCTCCACTTT. It specifies CASSHQVLNSPLHF.

The chain employs TRBV7-9 and TRBJ2-7; perhaps TRBD1 as D (5 bases). CDR3 length equals 14 residues. With 4 bases removed from V and 6 bases from J, the gap between germline ends came to 16 bases. CDR1 is SEHNR, CDR2 FQNEAQ, per germline (reference sequence). CDR3 nucleotide sequence: TGTGCCAGCAGCTCTTTCCAGGGCACAACCGAGCAGTACTTC. Amino acid sequence: CASSSFQGTTEQYF.

This chain links TRBV5-5 with TRBJ2-7; D not certain. The germline gives CDR1 SGHKS, CDR2 YYEKEE (reference sequence). Trimming took off 0 bases at V and 7 bases at J, with 11 bases between the two ends. The CDR3 totals 13 residues. CDR3 residues: CASSLARQKEQYF. DNA for the CDR3: TGTGCCAGCAGCTTGGCCAGACAAAAGGAGCAGTACTTC. Full variable domain (rest looked up from reference TRBV5-5 and TRBJ2-7): DAGVTQSPTHLIKTRGQQVTLRCSPISGHKSVSWYQQVLGQGPQFIFQYYEKEERGRGNFPDRFSARQFPNYSSELNVNALLLGDSALYLCASSLARQKEQYFGPGTRLTVT.

The chain links TRBV5-4 to TRBJ1-2; 8 nucleotides line up with TRBD1. V shed 0 bases and J 8 bases; nucleotides not matched to a gene: 6. The germline V gene has CDR1 SGHNT and CDR2 YYREEE (reference sequence). The CDR3 covers 14 residues. The chain's CDR3 is CASSLGGQGGGYTF. The CDR3 nucleotides read TGTGCCAGCAGCTTGGGTGGACAGGGCGGCGGCTACACCTTC.

The V gene is TRBV6-6, the J gene TRBJ1-4; D uncertain. CDR1 is MNHNY, CDR2 SVGAGI, per germline (reference sequence). CDR3 length: 12 residues. V was cut by 9 bases and J by 7 bases, with 12 bases left in between. The chain's CDR3 is CASSRVGEKLFF. Here the CDR3 DNA reads TGTGCCAGTTCAAGGGTGGGTGAAAAACTGTTTTTT.

This chain uses TRBV9 with TRBJ1-2; D is perhaps TRBD1 (5 bases). The germline V gene has CDR1 SGDLS and CDR2 YYNGEE. V lost 3 bases, J lost 7 bases, and 19 bases lay in between. This CDR3 is built from 15 residues. The CDR3 region is CASSASPGALGGYTF. The CDR3 DNA follows: TGTGCCAGCAGCGCCTCCCCCGGGGCTTTGGGTGGCTACACCTTC.

This clone was observed a single time. This rearrangement joins TRBV7-2 to TRBJ1-5; 7 bases are shared with TRBD1. The junction had 6 bases not matched to a gene; V was cut back by 3 bases and J by 4 bases. This CDR3 comprises 15 residues. Per the germline V gene, CDR1 is SGHTA and CDR2 is FQGNSA. CDR3 DNA sequence: TGTGCCAGCAGCTTCTCAGGGGGGACGAATCAGCCCCAGCATTTT. Translation gives CASSFSGGTNQPQHF.

This rearrangement joins TRBV18 to TRBJ2-5; 7 bases fit TRBD1. The better agreement between TRBJ2-7 and the DNA end casts doubt on the J call. Germline V lookup: CDR1 KGHSH, CDR2 LQKENI. This CDR3 region has 14 residues. CDR3 amino acids: CASSGDRASYEQYF. The CDR3 coding sequence is TGTGCCAGCTCAGGCGACAGGGCCTCCTACGAGCAGTACTTC.

The rearrangement uses TRBV7-2 and TRBJ2-2; D is perhaps TRBD2 (6 bases). The CDR3 spans 17 residues. Germline assignment: CDR1 SGHTA and CDR2 FQGNSA. The ends were cut back, 3 bases at V and 7 bases at J, with 21 bases in the middle. CDR3 residues: CASSFPKGTAGSGELFF. Written as DNA, the CDR3 is TGTGCCAGCAGCTTCCCCAAGGGGACGGCCGGGAGCGGGGAGCTGTTTTTT.

This chain connects TRBV30 to TRBJ2-7; a possible D gene is TRBD2 (6 bases). V was shortened by 3 bases and J by 2 bases, with 11 bases between the two germline ends. The CDR3 sequence is 13 residues long. CDR1 and CDR2 (germline): GTSNPN, SVGIG (reference sequence). The CDR3 bases are TGTGCCTGGAGATATAGCGGAGCCTACGAGCAGTACTTC. Translating it yields CAWRYSGAYEQYF.

This clone has only one observation. The genes are TRBV18 and TRBJ2-7, with D unclear. The CDR3 contains 13 residues. Germline lookup yields CDR1 KGHSH and CDR2 LQKENI. V gave up 7 bases and J gave up 7 bases, with 17 bases separating them. DNA for the CDR3: TGTGCCAGCTTCGACCATGCAGACGGGGAGCAGTACTTC. This gives the protein CASFDHADGEQYF.

The J gene is TRBJ2-3, the V gene TRBV2; 8 bases map to TRBD2. The junction had 9 bases not matched to a gene; V was cut back by 7 bases and J by 6 bases. Germline CDR1 reads SNHLY; CDR2 reads FYNNEI. The CDR3 has 14 residues. The CDR3 is CASNGGVGIDTQYF. In DNA, the CDR3 is TGTGCCAGCAACGGGGGGGTCGGTATCGATACGCAGTATTTT.

V usage is TRBV5-1 and J usage is TRBJ1-1; D is possibly TRBD1 (6 bases). Germline V gives CDR1 SGHRS, CDR2 YFSETQ. The CDR3 sequence is 15 residues long. With 0 bases removed from V and 1 base from J, the gap between germline ends came to 10 bases. The CDR3, as DNA: TGCGCCAGCAGCTTGGAATGGGGGCGGAACACTGAAGCTTTCTTT. This codes for CASSLEWGRNTEAFF.

This chain links TRBV9 with TRBJ1-1, with D possibly TRBD1 on 6 matching bases. CDR3 length equals 15 residues. The ends were cut back, 4 bases at V and 1 base at J, with 14 bases in the middle. The germline V gene has CDR1 SGDLS and CDR2 YYNGEE. This CDR3 reads CASSTRQVPNTEAFF. The CDR3 DNA sequence: TGTGCCAGCAGCACGAGACAGGTGCCGAACACTGAAGCTTTCTTT.

This chain uses TRBV5-1 with TRBJ1-3; TRBD1 agrees at 7 bases. This CDR3 region has 14 residues. The ends lost 3 bases at V and 4 bases at J; junction bases unmatched: 4. CDR1 and CDR2 from the germline V gene are SGHRS and YFSETQ. Here the CDR3 reads CASSWGTEGNTIYF. The CDR3 DNA sequence: TGCGCCAGCAGCTGGGGGACAGAAGGAAACACCATATATTTT.

This clone was counted a single time. The J gene is TRBJ2-5, the V gene TRBV2; possible D gene TRBD1, 5 bases. The DNA end lines up better with TRBJ2-7; the J call may be wrong. Germline V gives CDR1 SNHLY, CDR2 FYNNEI. The CDR3 covers 15 residues. CDR3 sequence (DNA): TGTGCCAGCAGCCGGACACCCTCGAGGTCCTACGAGCAGTACTTC. This codes for CASSRTPSRSYEQYF.

This clone was observed a single time. The chain has TRBV9 and TRBJ2-5; 10 bases are shared with TRBD2. The germline gives CDR1 SGDLS, CDR2 YYNGEE. V dropped 0 bases and J dropped 1; count of bases not matched to a gene: 9. The CDR3 runs 18 residues. The CDR3: CASSVGIAASGGQETQYF. CDR3 bases: TGTGCCAGCAGCGTAGGCATTGCGGCTAGCGGGGGCCAAGAGACCCAGTACTTC.

This chain links TRBV2 with TRBJ1-2, with D perhaps TRBD1 (5 bases). CDR1 and CDR2 (germline): SNHLY, FYNNEI. CDR3 size: 12 residues. V was clipped by 9 bases and J by 3 bases, with 11 bases between them. The CDR3 here is CASVSTDYGYTF. CDR3 DNA: TGTGCCAGTGTCTCGACAGACTATGGCTACACCTTC.